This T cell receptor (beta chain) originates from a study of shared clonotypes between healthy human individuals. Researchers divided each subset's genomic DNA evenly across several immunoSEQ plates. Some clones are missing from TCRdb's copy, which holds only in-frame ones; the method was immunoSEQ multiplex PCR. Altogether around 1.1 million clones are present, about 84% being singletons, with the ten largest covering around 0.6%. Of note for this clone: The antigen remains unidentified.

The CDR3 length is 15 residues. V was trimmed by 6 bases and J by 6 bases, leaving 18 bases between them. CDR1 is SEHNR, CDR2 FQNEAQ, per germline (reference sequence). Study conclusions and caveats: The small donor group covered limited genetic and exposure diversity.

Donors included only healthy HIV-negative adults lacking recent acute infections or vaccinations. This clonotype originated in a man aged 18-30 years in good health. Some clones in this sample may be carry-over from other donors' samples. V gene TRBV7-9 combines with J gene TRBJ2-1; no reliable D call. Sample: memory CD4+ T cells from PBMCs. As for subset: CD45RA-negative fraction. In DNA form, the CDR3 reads TGTGCCAGCAGTCCTAAATGGCGGCTTGGCAATGAGCAGTTCTTC. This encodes CASSPKWRLGNEQFF.